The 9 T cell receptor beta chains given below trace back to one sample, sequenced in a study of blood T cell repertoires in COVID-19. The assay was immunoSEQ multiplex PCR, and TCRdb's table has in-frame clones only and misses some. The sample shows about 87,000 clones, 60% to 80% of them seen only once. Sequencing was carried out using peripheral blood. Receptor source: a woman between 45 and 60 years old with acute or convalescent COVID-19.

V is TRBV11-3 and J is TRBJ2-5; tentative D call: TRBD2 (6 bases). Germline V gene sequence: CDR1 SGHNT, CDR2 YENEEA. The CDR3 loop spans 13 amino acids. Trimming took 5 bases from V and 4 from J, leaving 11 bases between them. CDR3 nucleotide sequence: TGTGCCAGCAGCCGTCTGGGGGGAGAGACCCAGTACTTC. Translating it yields CASSRLGGETQYF.

As DNA, the CDR3 is TGCGCCAGCAGCCCCGGGTCTGCTGGCAATCAGCCCCAGCATTTT. Residues: CASSPGSAGNQPQHF. The chain joins TRBV5-1 to TRBJ1-5; D gene ambiguous. Germline assignment: CDR1 SGHRS and CDR2 YFSETQ. There are 15 residues in the CDR3. Trimming cost V 4 bases and J 2 bases, with 13 bases left between them.

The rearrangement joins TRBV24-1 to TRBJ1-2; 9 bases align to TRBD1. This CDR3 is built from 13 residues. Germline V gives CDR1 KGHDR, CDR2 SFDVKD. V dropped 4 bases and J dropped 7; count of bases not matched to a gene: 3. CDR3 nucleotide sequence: TGTGCCACCAGTGACCCGGGACAGGGTGGCTACACCTTC. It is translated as CATSDPGQGGYTF.

The DNA for the CDR3 is TGTGCCAGCAGCCAAGCCGGGACAGCTTTCTATGGCTACACCTTC. This sequence encodes CASSQAGTAFYGYTF. The J gene is TRBJ1-2, the V gene TRBV3-1 (or the pseudogene TRBV3-2); 7 nucleotides line up with TRBD1. The V gene end was trimmed by 1 base and the J gene end by 4 bases; junction bases not matched to a gene: 6. Germline V gene data show CDR1 as LGHDT and CDR2 as YNNKEL (reference sequence). The CDR3 sequence is 15 residues long.

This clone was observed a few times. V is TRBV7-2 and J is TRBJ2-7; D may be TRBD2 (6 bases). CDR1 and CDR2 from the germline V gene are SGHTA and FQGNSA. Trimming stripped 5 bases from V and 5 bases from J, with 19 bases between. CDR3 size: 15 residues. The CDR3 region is CASSQGLLAADEQYF. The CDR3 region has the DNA TGTGCCAGCAGCCAAGGGTTACTAGCTGCGGACGAGCAGTACTTC.

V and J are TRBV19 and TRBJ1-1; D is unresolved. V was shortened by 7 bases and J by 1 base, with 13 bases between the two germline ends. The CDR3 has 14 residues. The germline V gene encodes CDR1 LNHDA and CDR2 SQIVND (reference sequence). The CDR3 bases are TGTGCCAGTACCCCAGGCGCTTCGAACACTGAAGCTTTCTTT. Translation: CASTPGASNTEAFF.

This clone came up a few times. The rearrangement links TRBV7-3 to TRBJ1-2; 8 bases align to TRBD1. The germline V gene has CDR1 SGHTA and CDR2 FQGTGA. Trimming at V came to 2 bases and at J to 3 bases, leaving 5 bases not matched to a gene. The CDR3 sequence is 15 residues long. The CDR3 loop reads CASSLGLRGHYGYTF. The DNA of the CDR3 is TGTGCCAGCAGCTTAGGTCTCAGGGGGCACTATGGCTACACCTTC.

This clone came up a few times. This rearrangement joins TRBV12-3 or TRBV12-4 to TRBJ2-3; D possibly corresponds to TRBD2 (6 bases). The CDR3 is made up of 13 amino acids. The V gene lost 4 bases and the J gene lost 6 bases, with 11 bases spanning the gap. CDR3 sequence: CASSSLRGDTQYF. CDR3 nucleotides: TGTGCCAGCAGTTCCCTCCGGGGGGATACGCAGTATTTT.

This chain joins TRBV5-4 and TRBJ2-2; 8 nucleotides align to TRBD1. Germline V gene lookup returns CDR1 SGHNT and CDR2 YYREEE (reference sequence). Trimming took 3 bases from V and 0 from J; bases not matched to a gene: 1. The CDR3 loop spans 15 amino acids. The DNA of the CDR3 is TGTGCCAGCAGCTCGGGACAGGCGAACACCGGGGAGCTGTTTTTT. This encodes CASSSGQANTGELFF.